This is a list of T cell receptor beta chains from one sample in a study of CD8+ T cells in alopecia areata. Only in-frame clones appear in the TCRdb table, and some are missing; sequencing was by immunoSEQ multiplex PCR. This sample yields roughly 190,000 clones, of which 50% to 60% are seen a single time; approximately 3.5% belongs to the top ten. The sequencing here drew on CD4+ T cells sorted from blood, taken at week 4, from a patient treated with tofacitinib. Source of these receptors: a human donor with alopecia areata. The CDR3 runs from the conserved cysteine through the conserved F or W. A D gene is named only where the DNA matches it firmly. Rows give clone size only sometimes, using once, few, many, or a class for an expanded clone.

J gene,CDR3 length,V gene,clone size,D gene,CDR3 DNA,CDR3 protein
TRBJ2-3,15,TRBV9,NA,NA,TGTGCCAGCGGAAAAGGGGACACCAGCACAGATACGCAGTATTTT,CASGKGDTSTDTQYF
TRBJ2-1,15,TRBV11-3,few,TRBD2,TGTGCCAGCAGCTTCAGCGGGGGAGGAGGCAATGAGCAGTTCTTC,CASSFSGGGGNEQFF
TRBJ2-7,12,TRBV25-1,NA,NA,TGTGCCAGCAGTGAACATCATCCAGAGCAGTACTTC,CASSEHHPEQYF
TRBJ2-3,14,TRBV29-1,few,NA,TGCAGCGTTTTACCACCCGGTGGTACAGATACGCAGTATTTT,CSVLPPGGTDTQYF
TRBJ1-5,17,TRBV7-2,NA,TRBD1,TGTGCCAGCAGCTCAGACAGGGTTCCCTTTAGCAATCAGCCCCAGCATTTT,CASSSDRVPFSNQPQHF
TRBJ1-2,17,TRBV29-1,NA,NA,TGCAGCGTTAGGTCGGGGGCGAAGGTACAGGGCGTCTATGGCTACACCTTC,CSVRSGAKVQGVYGYTF
TRBJ2-3,15,TRBV5-6,NA,NA,TGTGCCAGCAGCTCGCCCCGCGGGACGGGGGATACGCAGTATTTT,CASSSPRGTGDTQYF
TRBJ1-6,13,TRBV15,NA,NA,TGTGCCACCAGCAGGACGATTAATTCACCCCTCCACTTT,CATSRTINSPLHF
TRBJ2-7,13,TRBV25-1,NA,NA,TGTGCCAGCAGTGAAACAAACCCCTACGAGCAGTACTTC,CASSETNPYEQYF
TRBJ2-1,11,TRBV2,NA,NA,TGTGCCACCCACAGTGACAATGAGCAGTTCTTC,CATHSDNEQFF
TRBJ2-2,15,TRBV5-1,NA,NA,TGCGCCAGCAGCCCCGGAACTTCCTACACCGGGGAGCTGTTTTTT,CASSPGTSYTGELFF
TRBJ2-7,13,TRBV29-1,NA,NA,TGCAGCGTTGATGTGGACAGACCCTACGAGCAGTACTTC,CSVDVDRPYEQYF
TRBJ2-1,15,TRBV7-9,NA,NA,TGTGCCAGCAGCTACGGGTTTTCGCCCTACAATGAGCAGTTCTTC,CASSYGFSPYNEQFF
TRBJ2-4,14,TRBV2,NA,TRBD1,TGTGCCAGCAGTGGACAGGGTAGCAAAAACATTCAGTACTTC,CASSGQGSKNIQYF
TRBJ2-6,13,TRBV30,NA,NA,TGTGCCTCCGGGATCTCTGGGGCCAACGTCCTGACTTTC,CASGISGANVLTF
TRBJ2-2,13,TRBV30,once,NA,TGTGCTGCGGCCAGGGACAACACCGGGGAGCTGTTTTTT,CAAARDNTGELFF
TRBJ1-2,15,TRBV5-6,NA,NA,TGTGCCAGCAGCTTGGTGGGGGGCAAGGACTATGGCTACACCTTC,CASSLVGGKDYGYTF
TRBJ2-5,16,TRBV5-8,NA,TRBD2,TGTGCCAGCATAATAGGGACTAGCGGGACCCAAGAGACCCAGTACTTC,CASIIGTSGTQETQYF
TRBJ1-1,11,TRBV30,NA,NA,TGTGCCTGGAGCCGAGACACTGAAGCTTTCTTT,CAWSRDTEAFF
TRBJ1-1,13,TRBV15,NA,NA,TGTGCCACCAGCAGAGCTCGGAACACTGAAGCTTTCTTT,CATSRARNTEAFF
TRBJ2-7,13,TRBV29-1,few,NA,TGCAGCGTTGACATTAACAGGTCCTACGAGCAGTACTTC,CSVDINRSYEQYF
TRBJ2-7,14,TRBV7-6,once,NA,TGTGCCAGCAGCTTAGTAATCGGGGACTACGAGCAGTACTTC,CASSLVIGDYEQYF
TRBJ2-3,13,TRBV10-3,NA,NA,TGTGCCATCAGTGAGGGCGGCGGAGATACGCAGTATTTT,CAISEGGGDTQYF
TRBJ1-5,13,TRBV6-5,NA,TRBD1,TGTGCCAGCAGCCGACAGGGCCATCAGCCCCAGCATTTT,CASSRQGHQPQHF
TRBJ2-1,15,TRBV4-1,NA,NA,TGCGCCAGCAGCCAAGATTCGGGGTGGGGCAATGAGCAGTTCTTC,CASSQDSGWGNEQFF
TRBJ2-5,13,TRBV5-1,NA,NA,TGCGCCAGCAGGAGGACACCCCAAGAGACCCAGTACTTC,CASRRTPQETQYF
TRBJ2-5,12,TRBV10-3,NA,NA,TGTGCCATCAGTGGGGCCCAAGAGACCCAGTACTTC,CAISGAQETQYF
TRBJ2-7,14,TRBV9,NA,NA,TGTGCCAGCAGCGTAGCCCTAGGGTCCTACGAGCAGTACTTC,CASSVALGSYEQYF
TRBJ1-2,12,TRBV30,many,NA,TGTGCCTGGAGTGAAGGGATGTATGGCTACACCTTC,CAWSEGMYGYTF
TRBJ1-6,14,TRBV7-9,NA,TRBD1,TGTGCCAGCAGCCCCGGGACAGACCCTTCACCCCTCCACTTT,CASSPGTDPSPLHF
TRBJ1-2,13,TRBV2,NA,TRBD1,TGTGCCAGCAGCAGGGGGCCTAACTATGGCTACACCTTC,CASSRGPNYGYTF
TRBJ1-1,15,TRBV29-1,few,NA,TGCAGCGTTGAAGACCCCCGAGTCTCGAACACTGAAGCTTTCTTT,CSVEDPRVSNTEAFF
TRBJ2-7,15,TRBV30,NA,TRBD1,TGTGCCTGGGGAACCGGACAGGGGGAGTCTAAAGAGCAGTACTTC,CAWGTGQGESKEQYF
TRBJ2-2,14,TRBV2,few,NA,TGTGCCAGCAGTGGGACAGAGAACACCGGGGAGCTGTTTTTT,CASSGTENTGELFF
TRBJ1-4,15,TRBV13,once,NA,TGTGCCAGCAGCCCCCGGCAGGGAATTCAGGAAAAACTGTTTTTT,CASSPRQGIQEKLFF
TRBJ2-5,15,TRBV5-6,NA,TRBD1,TGTGCCAGCAGGAGGAGAAGGACAGGGGCCGAGACCCAGTACTTC,CASRRRRTGAETQYF
TRBJ1-2,10,TRBV6-6,NA,TRBD1,TGTGCCGCCGGACAGGGTGGCTACACCTTC,CAAGQGGYTF
TRBJ1-5,15,TRBV30,NA,NA,TGTGCCTGGAGTGCCACCCCGCCAAGCAATCAGCCCCAGCATTTT,CAWSATPPSNQPQHF
TRBJ2-7,13,TRBV29-1,NA,TRBD2,TGCAGCGTTGAAGGTCTAGCGGCGGGCGAGCAGTACTTC,CSVEGLAAGEQYF
TRBJ1-2,12,TRBV30,NA,TRBD1,TGTGCCTGGGGACAGGGCCACTATGGCTACACCTTC,CAWGQGHYGYTF
TRBJ2-5,20,TRBV4-1,NA,TRBD2,TGCGCCAGCAGCTTGGGCTCGGGACTAGCGGGGGGCGGGAGCCAAGAGACCCAGTACTTC,CASSLGSGLAGGGSQETQYF
TRBJ2-7,15,TRBV27,NA,TRBD1,TGTGCCAGCAGTTTAGCGGGACAGGGGGCCTACGAGCAGTACTTC,CASSLAGQGAYEQYF
TRBJ2-1,16,TRBV5-1,NA,NA,TGCGCCAGCAGCAGCCGGGCGGCCAGCTCCTACAATGAGCAGTTCTTC,CASSSRAASSYNEQFF
TRBJ2-2,16,TRBV30,NA,NA,TGTGCCTGGAGTGAGGAGGGGACAATTAACACCGGGGAGCTGTTTTTT,CAWSEEGTINTGELFF
TRBJ1-4,15,TRBV14,few,NA,TGTGCCAGCAGCCCCTCGGGGGGTGTCATCTTGAAACTGTTTTTT,CASSPSGGVILKLFF
TRBJ2-7,12,TRBV2,NA,NA,TGTGCCACCGGGGCCAGGGGTTACGAGCAGTACTTC,CATGARGYEQYF
TRBJ2-7,13,TRBV30,NA,NA,TGTGCCTTTACCCTGGGGGTCATCTACGAGCAGTACTTC,CAFTLGVIYEQYF
TRBJ2-5,14,TRBV28,few,NA,TGTGCCAGCAGCGGGACGGGTTCCCAAGAGACCCAGTACTTC,CASSGTGSQETQYF
TRBJ1-6,14,TRBV2,NA,NA,TGTGCCAGCAGCGGACAATCCGCTAATTCACCCCTCCACTTT,CASSGQSANSPLHF
TRBJ2-1,15,TRBV2,NA,TRBD2,TGTGCCAGCAGTCCCACTAGCGGGGTAAACAATGAGCAGTTCTTC,CASSPTSGVNNEQFF
TRBJ1-6,16,TRBV27,NA,TRBD1,TGTGCCAGCAGTTTATCGACTGGACAGGGAAAATCACCCCTCCACTTT,CASSLSTGQGKSPLHF
TRBJ2-7,13,TRBV7-2,few,NA,TGTGCCAGCAGCCGAATGACTAGAACCGAGCAGTACTTC,CASSRMTRTEQYF
TRBJ2-1,14,TRBV4-1,NA,NA,TGCGCCAGCAGCCAAGATCCCGCCAGAAATGAGCAGTTCTTC,CASSQDPARNEQFF
TRBJ1-2,12,TRBV7-2,NA,NA,TGTGCCAGCAGCGCAGATTCCTATGGCTACACCTTC,CASSADSYGYTF
TRBJ2-5,14,TRBV5-1,NA,TRBD1,TGCGCCAGCACGGTACGGACAGGCCAAGAGACCCAGTACTTC,CASTVRTGQETQYF
TRBJ2-7,14,TRBV28,NA,NA,TGTGCCAGCAGTCCCCAGGGGAACTCCTACGAGCAGTACTTC,CASSPQGNSYEQYF
TRBJ1-6,13,TRBV30,NA,NA,TGTGCCTGGAGTGTAAGAGGGGAATCACCCCTCCACTTT,CAWSVRGESPLHF
TRBJ1-5,15,TRBV7-8,NA,NA,TGTGCCAGCAGCCAGGACAGCGGGAACAATCAGCCCCAGCATTTT,CASSQDSGNNQPQHF
TRBJ2-3,14,TRBV2,NA,TRBD1,TGTGCCAGCACCATGGGACAGGGAACAGATACGCAGTATTTT,CASTMGQGTDTQYF